Included here is one T cell receptor (beta chain) sequence, with context. Each CDR3 protein is one row after TCRdb ran MiXCR on the reads. The sample holds under 850,000 distinct CDR3 sequences, roughly 35% seen once. This specimen belongs to a study of T cell repertoires in cytomegalovirus infection. V lost 6 bases and J lost 6; bases outside the gene matches: 5. Germline assignment: CDR1 MNHNY and CDR2 SVGAGI (reference sequence). The CDR3 has 12 residues. The sequence derives from a human donor in good health (CMV status not recorded). Some clones in this sample may be carry-over from other donors' samples. The genes are TRBV6-6 and TRBJ2-7; 7 positions match TRBD1. The sample taken for sequencing was PBMCs. CDR3 sequence (DNA): TGTGCCAGCAGCCAAGACAGGGCCGAGCAGTACTTC. Protein sequence: CASSQDRAEQYF.